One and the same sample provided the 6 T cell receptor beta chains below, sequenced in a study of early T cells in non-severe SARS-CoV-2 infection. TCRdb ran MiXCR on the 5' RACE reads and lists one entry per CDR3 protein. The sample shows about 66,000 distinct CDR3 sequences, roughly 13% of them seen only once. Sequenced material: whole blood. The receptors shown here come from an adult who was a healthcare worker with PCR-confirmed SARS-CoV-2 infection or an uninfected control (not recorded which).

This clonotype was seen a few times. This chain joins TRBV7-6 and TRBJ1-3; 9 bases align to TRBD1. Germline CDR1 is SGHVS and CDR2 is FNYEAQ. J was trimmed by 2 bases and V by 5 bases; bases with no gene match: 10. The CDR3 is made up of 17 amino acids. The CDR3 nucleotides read TGTGCCAGCAGCACACAGGGGGCAGGAGTAGCTGGAAACACCATATATTTT. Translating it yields CASSTQGAGVAGNTIYF.

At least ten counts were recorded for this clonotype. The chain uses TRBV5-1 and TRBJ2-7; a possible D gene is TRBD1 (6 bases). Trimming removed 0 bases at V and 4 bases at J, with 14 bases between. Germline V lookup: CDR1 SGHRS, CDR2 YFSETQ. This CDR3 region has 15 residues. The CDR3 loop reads CASSLERGRIYEQYF. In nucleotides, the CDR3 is TGCGCCAGCAGCTTGGAAAGGGGGAGAATTTACGAGCAGTACTTC.

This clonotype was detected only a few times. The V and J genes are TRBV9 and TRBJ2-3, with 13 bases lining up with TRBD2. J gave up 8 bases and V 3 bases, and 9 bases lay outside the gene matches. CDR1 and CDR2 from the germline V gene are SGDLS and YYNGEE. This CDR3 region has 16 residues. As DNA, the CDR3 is TGTGCCAGCAGCGGCGGACTAGCGGGAGATTTGGGTACGCAGTATTTT. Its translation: CASSGGLAGDLGTQYF. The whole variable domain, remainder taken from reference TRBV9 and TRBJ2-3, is DSGVTQTPKHLITATGQRVTLRCSPRSGDLSVYWYQQSLDQGLQFLIQYYNGEERAKGNILERFSAQQFPDLHSELNLSSLELGDSALYFCASSGGLAGDLGTQYFGPGTRLTVL.

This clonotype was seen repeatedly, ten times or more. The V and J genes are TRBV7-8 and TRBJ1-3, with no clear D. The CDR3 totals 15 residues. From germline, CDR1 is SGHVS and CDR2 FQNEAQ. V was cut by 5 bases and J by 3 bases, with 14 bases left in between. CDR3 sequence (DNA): TGTGCCAGCAGCCCTGTAAACGGCCGTGGAAACACCATATATTTT. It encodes CASSPVNGRGNTIYF.

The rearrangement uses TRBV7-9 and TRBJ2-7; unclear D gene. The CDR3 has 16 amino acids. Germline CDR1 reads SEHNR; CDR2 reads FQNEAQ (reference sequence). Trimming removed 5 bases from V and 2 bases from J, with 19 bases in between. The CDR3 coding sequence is TGTGCCAGCAGCACCTTGGGCAGAGAGACTGCCTACGAGCAGTACTTC. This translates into CASSTLGRETAYEQYF.

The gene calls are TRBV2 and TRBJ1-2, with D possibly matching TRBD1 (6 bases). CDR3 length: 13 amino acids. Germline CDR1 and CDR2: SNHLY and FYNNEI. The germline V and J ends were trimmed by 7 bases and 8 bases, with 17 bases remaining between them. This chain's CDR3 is CASTSAGGVGYTF. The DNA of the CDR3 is TGTGCCAGCACCTCTGCGGGGGGCGTAGGCTACACCTTC.